Shown below are 20 T cell receptor beta chains from a single sample sequenced in a study of OX40 agonist ivuxolimab in advanced cancers. The table came from immunoSEQ multiplex PCR; TCRdb's copy has only in-frame clones and leaves some out. Of about 53,000 clones in the sample, more than 70% were seen once. Sequences were derived from CD4+ or CD8+ T cells sorted from blood, sampled in a trial of the OX40 agonist ivuxolimab. The receptor source for this set is an adult with an advanced solid tumor such as melanoma, head and neck, liver or kidney cancer.

V usage is TRBV27 and J usage is TRBJ1-4, with D unclear. The CDR3 contains 15 residues. Trimming took off 5 bases at V and 4 bases at J, with 14 bases between the two ends. CDR1 and CDR2 (germline): MNHEY, SMNVEV (reference sequence). The chain's CDR3 is CASSLNSRGNEKLFF. CDR3 DNA: TGTGCCAGCAGTCTAAACAGCCGGGGTAATGAAAAACTGTTTTTT. The full variable domain, its missing parts supplied by reference TRBV27 and TRBJ1-4, is EAQVTQNPRYLITVTGKKLTVTCSQNMNHEYMSWYRQDPGLGLRQIYYSMNVEVTDKGDVPEGYKVSRKEKRNFPLILESPSPNQTSLYFCASSLNSRGNEKLFFGSGTQLSVL.

The rearrangement joins TRBV6-1 to TRBJ2-1; D is undetermined. The CDR3 runs to 12 residues. V was pared by 4 bases and J by 9 bases, with 10 bases between. From germline, CDR1 is MNHNS and CDR2 SASEGT. The CDR3 loop reads CASSVGIVEQFF. CDR3 nucleotides: TGTGCCAGCAGTGTTGGTATTGTTGAGCAGTTCTTC.

V usage is TRBV27 and J usage is TRBJ2-5; TRBD1 agrees at 8 bases. J lost 5 bases, V lost 5 bases, and 4 bases had no gene match. Germline lookup yields CDR1 MNHEY and CDR2 SMNVEV (reference sequence). The CDR3 runs 13 residues. The CDR3 DNA reads as TGTGCCAGCAGTCGACAGGGGCAGGAGACCCAGTACTTC. Its protein is CASSRQGQETQYF.

The chain uses TRBV7-9 and TRBJ2-3; D remains ambiguous. The CDR3 is 13 amino acids. The V gene's germline CDR1 is SEHNR and CDR2 FQNEAQ (reference sequence). V was trimmed by 7 bases and J by 3 bases, leaving 11 bases between them. In DNA form, the CDR3 reads TGTGCCAGCATGCAACGGTCGACAGATACGCAGTATTTT. Its translation: CASMQRSTDTQYF.

V and J are TRBV6-1 and TRBJ1-1; D is unclear. In germline, CDR1 is MNHNS, CDR2 SASEGT. V was shortened by 4 bases and J by 2 bases, with 11 bases between the two germline ends. The CDR3 has 14 residues. CDR3 coding DNA: TGTGCCAGCAGTGTTGCTCGACAAAACACTGAAGCTTTCTTT. Translation: CASSVARQNTEAFF.

The CDR3 protein is CASSGAGANVLTF. CDR3 bases: TGTGCCAGCTCGGGGGCTGGGGCCAACGTCCTGACTTTC. The chain employs TRBV2 and TRBJ2-6; a weak D match, TRBD2 (6 bases). Germline V gives CDR1 SNHLY, CDR2 FYNNEI. V lost 8 bases, J lost 2 bases, and 7 bases lay in between. CDR3 length equals 13 residues.

This sequence joins TRBV5-4 and TRBJ2-1; D not certain. The CDR3 has 15 amino acids. The ends were cut back, 4 bases at V and 1 base at J, with 12 bases in the middle. Looked up from germline, CDR1 is SGHNT and CDR2 is YYREEE (reference sequence). The CDR3: CASSLRSSSYNEQFF. The CDR3 DNA reads TGTGCCAGCAGCCTCCGAAGTAGTTCCTACAATGAGCAGTTCTTC.

This chain connects TRBV11-1 to TRBJ2-7; D is perhaps TRBD1 or TRBD2 (7 bases each). Germline V gene sequence: CDR1 SGHAT, CDR2 FQDESV (reference sequence). The length of the CDR3 is 16 residues. With 5 bases removed from V and 4 bases from J, the gap between germline ends came to 21 bases. CDR3 in DNA: TGTGCCAGCAGCCCCAGACAGGGACTACTCGAGTACGAGCAGTACTTC. Its protein product is CASSPRQGLLEYEQYF.

The V gene is TRBV5-1, the J gene TRBJ2-2; a possible D gene is TRBD2 (6 bases). The V and J ends lost 0 bases and 5 bases respectively, with 11 bases between them. The CDR3 covers 15 residues. Germline values: CDR1 SGHRS, CDR2 YFSETQ. The CDR3 DNA sequence: TGCGCCAGCAGCTTGGCCGGACTATTAACCGGGGAGCTGTTTTTT. Protein: CASSLAGLLTGELFF.

The chain employs TRBV6-6 and TRBJ1-5; the D is unclear. Germline lookup yields CDR1 MNHNY and CDR2 SVGAGI (reference sequence). The CDR3 consists of 13 residues. Trimming removed 3 bases at V and 2 bases at J, with 5 bases between. CDR3 DNA sequence: TGTGCCAGCAGTTATCGGGGCAATCAGCCCCAGCATTTT. It translates to CASSYRGNQPQHF.

The V gene is TRBV6-1, the J gene TRBJ1-3, with 8 bases that match TRBD1. This CDR3 is built from 16 residues. Trimming at V came to 3 bases and at J to 0 bases, leaving 4 bases not matched to a gene. CDR1 MNHNS and CDR2 SASEGT come from the germline V gene. DNA of the CDR3: TGTGCCAGCAGTGATGGACAGGGATCCTCTGGAAACACCATATATTTT. This encodes CASSDGQGSSGNTIYF.

CDR3 region: CASSLGTDSNQPQHF. The CDR3 nucleotides read TGCGCCAGCAGCTTAGGGACGGATAGCAATCAGCCCCAGCATTTT. The gene calls are TRBV5-1 and TRBJ1-5; possible D gene TRBD1, 5 bases. Between the trimmed V and J ends, which lost 2 bases and 0 bases, there was a span of 9 bases. The CDR3 consists of 15 residues. CDR1 and CDR2 (germline): SGHRS, YFSETQ.

This sequence joins TRBV5-6 and TRBJ2-1, with unresolved D. Germline lookup yields CDR1 SGHDT and CDR2 YYEEEE. The CDR3 consists of 12 residues. Trimming took 2 bases from V and 8 from J, leaving 8 bases between them. The CDR3 coding sequence is TGTGCCAGCAGCTTTAGTGGCGATGAGCAGTTCTTC. Its translation is CASSFSGDEQFF.

This chain connects TRBV2 to TRBJ2-1, with 9 bases matching TRBD2. The ends lost 2 bases at V and 4 bases at J; junction bases unmatched: 9. There are 17 residues in the CDR3. CDR1 and CDR2 from the germline V gene are SNHLY and FYNNEI. This CDR3 reads CASSERGRLAAYNEQFF. CDR3 sequence (DNA): TGTGCCAGCAGTGAAAGGGGGCGACTAGCGGCTTACAATGAGCAGTTCTTC.

V is TRBV12-5 and J is TRBJ1-4, with 7 bases fitting TRBD1. V lost 1 base, J lost 7 bases, and 3 bases stayed unmatched. Looked up from germline, CDR1 is LGHNT and CDR2 is FRNRAP. CDR3 size: 14 residues. The CDR3 bases are TGTGCTAGTGGTTTGGGACAGGGTAGTGAAAAACTGTTTTTT. Its protein is CASGLGQGSEKLFF.

The J gene is TRBJ1-1, the V gene TRBV5-1; the match to TRBD1 covers 7 bases. This CDR3 is built from 15 residues. V was pared by 3 bases and J by 1 base, with 6 bases of the junction left unmatched. Germline values: CDR1 SGHRS, CDR2 YFSETQ. The CDR3 nucleotides read TGCGCCAGCAGCTCAAGTTCAGGGGGGAACACTGAAGCTTTCTTT. The encoded protein is CASSSSSGGNTEAFF.

On this clone itself: A read error is likely, as this CDR3 ends without the conserved phenylalanine or tryptophan. The chain carries TRBV7-2 and TRBJ2-7, with TRBD2 as a possible D gene (5 bases). Per the germline V gene, CDR1 is SGHTA and CDR2 is FQGNSA. The V gene lost 6 bases and the J gene lost 0 bases, with 12 bases spanning the gap. This CDR3 is built from 14 residues. The CDR3 sequence: CASRTRRSSYEQYL. CDR3 coding DNA: TGTGCCAGCAGGACCAGGAGGAGCTCCTACGAGCAGTACCTC.

V and J are TRBV30 and TRBJ1-2; 8 bases align to TRBD1. The V gene end was trimmed by 0 bases and the J gene end by 4 bases; junction bases not matched to a gene: 13. The CDR3 is 17 amino acids. The germline CDR1 and CDR2 sequences are GTSNPN and SVGIG (reference sequence). The CDR3 DNA sequence: TGTGCCTGGAGTGTGTGGACAGGGAGCCGAGCGGGCTATGGCTACACCTTC. It is translated as CAWSVWTGSRAGYGYTF.

The chain combines TRBV18 with TRBJ2-2, with 9 bases that match TRBD1. Germline V gives CDR1 KGHSH, CDR2 LQKENI. V was pared by 7 bases and J by 2 bases, with 2 bases of the junction left unmatched. There are 14 residues in the CDR3. CDR3 nucleotide sequence: TGTGCCAGCTTGGGACAGGGAAACACCGGGGAGCTGTTTTTT. Protein sequence: CASLGQGNTGELFF.

This clone showed up just a few times. The V gene is TRBV6-5, the J gene TRBJ1-6; perhaps TRBD1 as D (5 bases). The germline CDR1 and CDR2 sequences are MNHEY and SVGAGI. CDR3 length: 14 amino acids. Trimming cost V 2 bases and J 10 bases, with 12 bases left between them. The CDR3 spells CASSYRGTQSPLHF. The CDR3 DNA reads TGTGCCAGCAGTTACCGGGGGACTCAGTCACCCCTCCACTTT.